Listed below are T cell receptor beta chains from one sample, sequenced in a study of T cells after posttransplantation cyclophosphamide. Repertoires were generated with immunoSEQ multiplex PCR, while TCRdb's copy carries only in-frame clones and drops some. The repertoire holds more than 20,000 clones, with 80% to 90% as singletons. The input for sequencing was PBMCs, taken approximately 370 days after allogeneic stem cell transplant with calcineurin inhibitor and methotrexate. The receptors originated from a female patient younger than 45 who received an allogeneic stem cell transplant from an unrelated donor, was CMV-positive, and had acute and chronic GVHD. Some T cells may be provided by the graft donor. Both conserved end residues are part of each CDR3. D genes are given only for firm matches. The size of a clone is reported for some rows only, either as once, few or many, or as a class for expanded clones.

d_gene	abundance	j_gene	v_gene	CDR3nt	CDR3aa
TRBD2	NA	TRBJ2-4	TRBV5-1	TGCGCCAGCAGCTTGGGCAGCGGGACGGCCAAAAACATTCAGTACTTC	CASSLGSGTAKNIQYF
TRBD1	NA	TRBJ1-1	TRBV6-1	TGTGCCAGCAGGCGACAGGGATTGGTGAACACTGAAGCTTTCTTT	CASRRQGLVNTEAFF
TRBD1	NA	TRBJ1-1	TRBV9	TGTGCCAGCAGCCCAGGGACAGTCATCTCTGAAGCTTTCTTT	CASSPGTVISEAFF
TRBD1	NA	TRBJ2-7	TRBV6-6	TGTGCCAGCAGTTACTCCGGGACAGGGGACTACGAGCAGTACTTC	CASSYSGTGDYEQYF
NA	NA	TRBJ2-7	TRBV7-8	TGTGCCAGCAGCTTATCGCAGGGGACCTACGAGCAGTACTTC	CASSLSQGTYEQYF
TRBD1	few	TRBJ1-1	TRBV7-9	TGTGCCAGCAGGCCACAGGGGGCCGACAGGAACACTGAAGCTTTCTTT	CASRPQGADRNTEAFF
NA	NA	TRBJ2-7	TRBV12-5	TGTGCTAGTGGTTTGGGACAGTCCTACGAGCAGTACTTC	CASGLGQSYEQYF
NA	NA	TRBJ2-2	TRBV5-4	TGTGCCAGCGGATCGGGACACCCGAACACCGGGGAGCTGTTTTTT	CASGSGHPNTGELFF
TRBD1	NA	TRBJ2-3	TRBV19	TGTGCCAGTAGTATAGGCCAGGGGGCGACCTTCGATACGCAGTATTTT	CASSIGQGATFDTQYF
NA	NA	TRBJ2-3	TRBV19	TGTGCCAGTAGTATGGCGCAGGGAACAGATACGCAGTATTTT	CASSMAQGTDTQYF
TRBD2	NA	TRBJ2-1	TRBV5-1	TGCGCCAGCAGCTTGGGACTAGCGGGGACCAATGAGCAGTTCTTC	CASSLGLAGTNEQFF
NA	NA	TRBJ2-3	TRBV19	TGTGCCAGTAGTATACTGTACAGGGGGGGGGAAGGGCCAGACTCAGATACGCAGTATTTT	CASSILYRGGEGPDSDTQYF
TRBD1	once	TRBJ1-6	TRBV5-1	TGCGCCAGCAGTCGGAAAACTGCTAACCCACGACAGGGGCATAATTCACCCCTCCACTTT	CASSRKTANPRQGHNSPLHF
NA	NA	TRBJ2-2	TRBV4-2	TGTGCCAGCAGCCAAGGGGGTCTAGCAGACCCCACCGGGGAGCTGTTTTTT	CASSQGGLADPTGELFF
NA	NA	TRBJ2-1	TRBV7-2	TGTGCCAGCAGCAACCCTTCTAGCGTCGGTGAGCAGTTCTTC	CASSNPSSVGEQFF
NA	NA	TRBJ1-2	TRBV9	TGTGCCAGCAGCGAGGGGCCTTTTCCCGCAAGCAATGGCTACACCTTC	CASSEGPFPASNGYTF
TRBD2	NA	TRBJ2-7	TRBV6-6	TGTGCCAGCAGTTACTTCGGGACTAACTACGAGCAGTACTTC	CASSYFGTNYEQYF
TRBD2	NA	TRBJ2-1	TRBV9	TGTGCCAGCAGCGCCGCGGGGACTAGCGGGAGGGTTTACAATGAGCAGTTCTTC	CASSAAGTSGRVYNEQFF
TRBD1	NA	TRBJ1-1	TRBV30	TGTGCCTGGCTTTCCCGGGACAGGCATAACCCTGAAGCTTTCTTT	CAWLSRDRHNPEAFF
NA	once	TRBJ1-1	TRBV6-1	TGTGCCAGCAGCGAACCGGGACACGTGGGCACTGAAGCTTTCTTT	CASSEPGHVGTEAFF
TRBD1	NA	TRBJ2-4	TRBV7-2	TGTGCCAGCAGCCTCACTGAGACAGGGGGCGAGGACATTCAGTACTTC	CASSLTETGGEDIQYF
TRBD1	NA	TRBJ2-2	TRBV5-1	TGCGCCAGCAGCCCTCGGGACAGGGGCACCGGGGAGCTGTTTTTT	CASSPRDRGTGELFF
TRBD1	once	TRBJ1-1	TRBV7-2	TGTGCCAGCAGCTCGATAACAGGGGCCTACACTGAAGCTTTCTTT	CASSSITGAYTEAFF
TRBD1	NA	TRBJ2-7	TRBV5-4	TGTGCCAGCAGCGTATGGGACAGTAGCTCCTACGAGCAGTACTTC	CASSVWDSSSYEQYF
NA	NA	TRBJ2-2	TRBV9	TGTGCCAGCAGCCCTTCATCCGGGGTCACCGGGGAGCTGTTTTTT	CASSPSSGVTGELFF
NA	NA	TRBJ2-7	TRBV10-2	TGCGCCAGCTCAGGGGACCCCTACGAGCAGTACTTC	CASSGDPYEQYF
TRBD1	NA	TRBJ1-5	TRBV6-1	TGTGCCAGCAGTCCAGGACAGGGCGGGCAGCCCCAGCATTTT	CASSPGQGGQPQHF
TRBD1	NA	TRBJ1-2	TRBV30	TGTGCCTGGAGCCCCGGGACAGCTAACTATGGCTACACCTTC	CAWSPGTANYGYTF
TRBD2	NA	TRBJ2-2	TRBV13	TGTGCCAGCAGCTTGGAACAGGGAATACTAGCGGGAGGGAACACCGGGGAGCTGTTTTTT	CASSLEQGILAGGNTGELFF
NA	few	TRBJ1-3	TRBV21-1	TGTGCCAGCAGCAAAATAAAAGGACAAAAGCCTTGCTGGGACACCATATATTTT	CASSKIKGQKPCWDTIYF
NA	NA	TRBJ2-1	TRBV19	TGTGCCAGTAGTATAGTTTGGGGCCCCTACAATGAGCAGTTCTTC	CASSIVWGPYNEQFF
TRBD2	NA	TRBJ2-3	TRBV30	TGTGCCTTGGAACTAGCGGCCAGCACAGATACGCAGTATTTT	CALELAASTDTQYF
NA	NA	TRBJ2-1	TRBV7-6	TGTGCCAGCAGCTTAGATTTCGGGACAAACTACAATGAGCAGTTCTTC	CASSLDFGTNYNEQFF
NA	NA	TRBJ2-1	TRBV19	TGTGCCAGTAGTAGCCCCCTCCCAGGAACAAACAATGAGCAGTTCTTC	CASSSPLPGTNNEQFF
NA	NA	TRBJ2-1	TRBV19	TGTGCCAGTAGTGCCTATACACCAATTAGCGGTTCGATCTACAATGAGCAGTTCTTC	CASSAYTPISGSIYNEQFF
TRBD2	NA	TRBJ2-1	TRBV9	TGTGCCAGCAGCTTTAGTAGCGGGAGGGCCTACAATGAGCAGTTCTTC	CASSFSSGRAYNEQFF
NA	NA	TRBJ1-1	TRBV4-1	TGCGCCAGCAGCCAAGACAGGGAGGGATTTTGGAACACTGAAGCTTTCTTT	CASSQDREGFWNTEAFF
TRBD2	NA	TRBJ2-7	TRBV18	TGTGCCAGCTCACCCGGACTAGCGGGAGTCTACGAGCAGTACTTC	CASSPGLAGVYEQYF
NA	NA	TRBJ2-1	TRBV5-1	TGCGCCAGCAGCTCTAGCGTTAGCTCCTACAATGAGCAGTTCTTC	CASSSSVSSYNEQFF
NA	NA	TRBJ1-2	TRBV18	TGTGCCAGCTCACCACCTACAGGGCTCTACTATGGCTACACCTTC	CASSPPTGLYYGYTF
NA	few	TRBJ1-5	TRBV7-2	TGTGCCAGCAGCTCCCTACCCTCGACAGGCTCGGGACCCCAGCATTTT	CASSSLPSTGSGPQHF
NA	NA	TRBJ1-5	TRBV28	TGTGCCAGCTCTGGGGGGACTGTTCTCAATCAGCCCCAGCATTTT	CASSGGTVLNQPQHF
TRBD2	NA	TRBJ2-5	TRBV5-1	TGCGCCAGCAGCCACCCGGGACTAGCGGGAGAGACCCAGTACTTC	CASSHPGLAGETQYF